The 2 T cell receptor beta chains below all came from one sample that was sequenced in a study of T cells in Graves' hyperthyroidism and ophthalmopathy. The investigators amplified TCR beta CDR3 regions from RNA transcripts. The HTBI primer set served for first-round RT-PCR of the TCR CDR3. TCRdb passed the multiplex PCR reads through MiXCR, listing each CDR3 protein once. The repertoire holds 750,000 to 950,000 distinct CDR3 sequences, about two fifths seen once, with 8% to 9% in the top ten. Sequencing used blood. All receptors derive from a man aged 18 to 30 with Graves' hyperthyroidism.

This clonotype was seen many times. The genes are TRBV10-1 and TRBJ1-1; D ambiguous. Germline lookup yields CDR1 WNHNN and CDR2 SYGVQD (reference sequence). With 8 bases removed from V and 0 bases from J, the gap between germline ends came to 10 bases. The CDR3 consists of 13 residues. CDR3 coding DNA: TGCGCCAGCCCCCGTGTCATGAACACTGAAGCTTTCTTT. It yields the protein CASPRVMNTEAFF.

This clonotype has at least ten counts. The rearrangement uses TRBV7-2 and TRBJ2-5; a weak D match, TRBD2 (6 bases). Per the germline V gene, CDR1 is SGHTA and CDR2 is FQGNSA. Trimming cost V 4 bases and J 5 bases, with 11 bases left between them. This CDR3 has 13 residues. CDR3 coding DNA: TGTGCCAGCAGCTCCGGCCGGGGGGAGACCCAGTACTTC. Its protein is CASSSGRGETQYF.